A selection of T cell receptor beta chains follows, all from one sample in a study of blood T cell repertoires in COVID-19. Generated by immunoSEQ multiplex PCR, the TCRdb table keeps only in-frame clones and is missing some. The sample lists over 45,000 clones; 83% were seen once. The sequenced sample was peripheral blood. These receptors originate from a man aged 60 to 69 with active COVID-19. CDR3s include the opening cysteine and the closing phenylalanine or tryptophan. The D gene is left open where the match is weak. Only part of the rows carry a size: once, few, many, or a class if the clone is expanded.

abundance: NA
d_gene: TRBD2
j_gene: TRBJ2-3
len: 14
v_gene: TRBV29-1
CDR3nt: TGCAGCGTTGACGGGACTAGCGGGAGTGATACGCAGTATTTT
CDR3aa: CSVDGTSGSDTQYF

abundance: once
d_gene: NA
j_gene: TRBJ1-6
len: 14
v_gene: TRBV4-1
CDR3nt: TGCGCCAGCAGCCTCGGCCCGGCGGGATCACCCCTCCACTTT
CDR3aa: CASSLGPAGSPLHF

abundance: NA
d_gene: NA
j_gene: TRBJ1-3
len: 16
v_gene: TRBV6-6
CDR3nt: TGTGCCAGCAGTTACTTCGGGGTTGCGTCTGGAAACACCATATATTTT
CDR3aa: CASSYFGVASGNTIYF

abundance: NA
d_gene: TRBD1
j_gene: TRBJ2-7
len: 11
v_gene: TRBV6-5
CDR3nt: TGTGCCACAGACAGGGTCTACGAGCAGTACTTC
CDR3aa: CATDRVYEQYF

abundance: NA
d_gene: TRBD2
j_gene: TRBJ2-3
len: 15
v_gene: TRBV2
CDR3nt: TGTGCCAGCAGTCCGGGACTAGCGGTATCAGATACGCAGTATTTT
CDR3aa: CASSPGLAVSDTQYF

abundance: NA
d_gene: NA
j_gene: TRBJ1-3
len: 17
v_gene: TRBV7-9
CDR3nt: TGTGCCAGCAGCTTGGGAATCAAGAGGGGGATCGGAAACACCATATATTTT
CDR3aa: CASSLGIKRGIGNTIYF

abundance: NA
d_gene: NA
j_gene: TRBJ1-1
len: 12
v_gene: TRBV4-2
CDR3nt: TGTGCCAGCAGCCAAGTAGCCAGCGAGGCTTTCTTT
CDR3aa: CASSQVASEAFF

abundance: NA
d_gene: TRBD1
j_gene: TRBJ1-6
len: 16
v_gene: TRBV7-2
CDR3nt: TGTGCCAGCAGCCAGGGACAGGGGGCAAGGAATTCACCCCTCCACTTT
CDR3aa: CASSQGQGARNSPLHF

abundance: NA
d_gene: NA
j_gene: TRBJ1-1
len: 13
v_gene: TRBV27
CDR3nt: TGTGCCAGCAGTTGGTCGGGGAACACTGAAGCTTTCTTT
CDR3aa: CASSWSGNTEAFF

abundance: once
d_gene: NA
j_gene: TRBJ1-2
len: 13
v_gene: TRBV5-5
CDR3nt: TGTGCCAGCAGCCTAACCTGGGCCGATGGCTACACCTTC
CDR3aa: CASSLTWADGYTF

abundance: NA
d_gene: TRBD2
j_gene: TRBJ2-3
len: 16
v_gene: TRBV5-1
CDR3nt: TGCGCCAGCAGCTTGGAGGGGAGCGGGGGCACAGATACGCAGTATTTT
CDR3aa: CASSLEGSGGTDTQYF

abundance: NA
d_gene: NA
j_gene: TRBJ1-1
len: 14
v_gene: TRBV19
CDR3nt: TGTGCCAGTAGTACCTACAGGTTTGGCACTGAAGCTTTCTTT
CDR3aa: CASSTYRFGTEAFF

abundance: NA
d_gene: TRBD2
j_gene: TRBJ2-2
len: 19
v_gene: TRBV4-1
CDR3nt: TGCGCCAGCAGCCAAGTGTCTAGCGGGAGGGCCATCGGGACCGGGGAGCTGTTTTTT
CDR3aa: CASSQVSSGRAIGTGELFF

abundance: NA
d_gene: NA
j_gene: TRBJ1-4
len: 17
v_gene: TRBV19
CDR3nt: TGTGCCAGTACGGCCGGATGGGGGGTCGCAACTAATGAAAAACTGTTTTTT
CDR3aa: CASTAGWGVATNEKLFF

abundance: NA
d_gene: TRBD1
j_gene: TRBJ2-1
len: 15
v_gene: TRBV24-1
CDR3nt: TGTGCCACCACCGAAGGGACAGGGTTCCACAATGAGCAGTTCTTC
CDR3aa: CATTEGTGFHNEQFF

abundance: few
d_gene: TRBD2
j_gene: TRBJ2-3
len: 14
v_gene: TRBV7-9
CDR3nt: TGTGCCAGCAGCCTAAGCGGGAGACTGGATACGCAGTATTTT
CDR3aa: CASSLSGRLDTQYF

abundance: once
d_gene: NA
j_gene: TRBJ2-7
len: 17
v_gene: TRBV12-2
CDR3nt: TGTGCAAGTCGCTTAGTGGCCCAGGGGCACCTCTCCTACGAGCAGTACTTC
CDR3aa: CASRLVAQGHLSYEQYF

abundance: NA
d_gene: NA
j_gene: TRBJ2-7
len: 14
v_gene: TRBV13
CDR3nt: TGTGCCAGCAGCTTAGGACTTCGTAACTACGAGCAGTACTTC
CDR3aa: CASSLGLRNYEQYF

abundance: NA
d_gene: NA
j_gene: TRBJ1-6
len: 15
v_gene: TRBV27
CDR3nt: TGTGCCAGCAACTCCTGGGGGGGCCCCAATTCACCCCTCCACTTT
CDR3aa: CASNSWGGPNSPLHF

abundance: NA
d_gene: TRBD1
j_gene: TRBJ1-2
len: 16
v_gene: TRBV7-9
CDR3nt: TGTGCCAGCAGCCCCCCGCCTGGACAGGGGGCAATCGGCTACACCTTC
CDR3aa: CASSPPPGQGAIGYTF

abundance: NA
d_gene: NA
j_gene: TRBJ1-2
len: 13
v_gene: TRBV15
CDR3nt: TGTGCCACCAGCAGAGACAGGGGATATGGCTACACCTTC
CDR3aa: CATSRDRGYGYTF

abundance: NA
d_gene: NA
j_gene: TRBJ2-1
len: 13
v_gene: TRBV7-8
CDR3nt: TGTGCCAGCAGCTTCCCGGGGGACAATGAGCAGTTCTTC
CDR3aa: CASSFPGDNEQFF

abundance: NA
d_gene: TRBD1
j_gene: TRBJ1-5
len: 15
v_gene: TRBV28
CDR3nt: TGTGCCAGCAGTTTACGGACAGGGGGGTATCAGCCCCAGCATTTT
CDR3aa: CASSLRTGGYQPQHF

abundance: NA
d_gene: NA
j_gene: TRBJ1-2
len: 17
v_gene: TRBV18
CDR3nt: TGTGCCAGCTCACTAAGTCTCCAACGGGAGCTGGTGGAAGGCTACACCTTC
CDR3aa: CASSLSLQRELVEGYTF

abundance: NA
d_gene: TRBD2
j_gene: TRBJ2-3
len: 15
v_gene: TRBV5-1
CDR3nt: TGCGCCAGCAGCTTACCAGCGGGAGGACGGGATACGCAGTATTTT
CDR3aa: CASSLPAGGRDTQYF